Listed below are T cell receptor beta chains from one sample, sequenced in a study of T and B cells in COVID-19 patients. TCRdb itself ran the multiplex PCR reads through MiXCR, one entry per CDR3 protein. This sample has approximately 14,000 distinct CDR3 sequences; 28% occur once, and the top ten carry nearly 7%. The specimen sequenced was blood. The receptors here all came from a human donor who had recovered from COVID-19. Both conserved end residues are part of each CDR3. D genes are given only for firm matches. Some rows have no size entry. The others give once, few or many, or a class for an expanded clone.

clone size	D gene	V gene	J gene	CDR3 protein	CDR3 DNA
medium-sized	NA	TRBV18	TRBJ2-6	CASSPVGGSGANVLTF	TGTGCCAGCTCACCGGTGGGGGGCTCTGGGGCCAACGTCCTGACTTTC
NA	TRBD2	TRBV6-4	TRBJ2-3	CASSETSLGDTQYF	TGTGCCAGCAGTGAGACTAGCCTTGGGGATACGCAGTATTTT
NA	NA	TRBV6-5	TRBJ1-2	CASRAPAPGGYTF	TGTGCCAGCAGGGCTCCGGCTCCCGGCGGCTACACCTTC
NA	TRBD1	TRBV6-5	TRBJ1-3	CASSGTGGGNTIYF	TGTGCCAGCAGTGGAACAGGGGGCGGAAACACCATATATTTT
many	TRBD2	TRBV27	TRBJ2-1	CASTRGGNRNEQFF	TGTGCCAGCACCCGCGGGGGGAACAGGAATGAGCAGTTCTTC
many	NA	TRBV12-3/TRBV12-4	TRBJ2-3	CASLPLVPTDTQYF	TGTGCCAGCCTCCCTCTTGTGCCCACAGATACGCAGTATTTT
many	NA	TRBV5-6	TRBJ2-1	CASSLKTAPIRNEQFF	TGTGCCAGCAGCTTAAAGACGGCCCCCATAAGGAATGAGCAGTTCTTC
few	TRBD1	TRBV6-1	TRBJ1-5	CASQGGNQPQHF	TGTGCCAGCCAGGGGGGAAATCAGCCCCAGCATTTT
NA	NA	TRBV14	TRBJ1-2	CASSRKGQYGYTF	TGTGCCAGCAGCCGGAAGGGGCAGTACGGCTACACCTTC
many	TRBD2	TRBV18	TRBJ2-1	CASSGAGRDEQFF	TGTGCCAGCTCAGGTGCAGGGAGGGATGAGCAGTTCTTC
NA	TRBD1	TRBV6-1	TRBJ1-2	CASSGTGDLGGYTF	TGTGCCAGCTCCGGGACAGGGGATTTAGGTGGCTACACCTTC
medium-sized	NA	TRBV6-5	TRBJ2-5	CASSYSWAGQETQYF	TGTGCCAGCAGTTACTCGTGGGCAGGGCAGGAGACCCAGTACTTC
medium-sized	NA	TRBV19	TRBJ2-3	CASSTRGAGADTQYF	TGTGCCAGTAGCACAAGAGGCGCCGGGGCAGATACGCAGTATTTT